The sequence of this TCR beta chain was determined in a study of beta chain features in type 1 diabetes. Study-wide results and limits: Although PCR might favor shorter templates, it would do so equally in patients and controls. Insertions at VDJ junctions were less frequent in type 1 diabetes patients. These patients also deleted more nucleotides at the same junctions. Cells expressing TCR highly could be over-represented by cDNA sequencing.

On average, the one heparinised blood draw given by each donor was roughly 100 mL. This CDR3 is built from 13 residues. Per the germline V gene, CDR1 is SGHTA and CDR2 is FQGTGA. The V end lost 1 base, the J end lost 4 bases, and 5 bases lay between the germline ends. With respect to this clone: What it binds is not known.

Reverse transcribing all isolated RNA meant expressed TCRB transcripts were sequenced. TCRdb keeps only in-frame clones here, not all; method: immunoSEQ multiplex PCR. The table shows under 45,000 clones, with approximately 48% occurring only once. This receptor was taken from a woman aged 30 to 39 in good health. The chain links TRBV7-3 to TRBJ2-4, with D tentatively TRBD2 (5 bases). The sample was stem cell memory CD4+ T cells from blood. CDR3 region: CASSLSGKNIQYF. The CDR3, as DNA: TGTGCCAGCAGCTTAAGCGGGAAAAACATTCAGTACTTC.